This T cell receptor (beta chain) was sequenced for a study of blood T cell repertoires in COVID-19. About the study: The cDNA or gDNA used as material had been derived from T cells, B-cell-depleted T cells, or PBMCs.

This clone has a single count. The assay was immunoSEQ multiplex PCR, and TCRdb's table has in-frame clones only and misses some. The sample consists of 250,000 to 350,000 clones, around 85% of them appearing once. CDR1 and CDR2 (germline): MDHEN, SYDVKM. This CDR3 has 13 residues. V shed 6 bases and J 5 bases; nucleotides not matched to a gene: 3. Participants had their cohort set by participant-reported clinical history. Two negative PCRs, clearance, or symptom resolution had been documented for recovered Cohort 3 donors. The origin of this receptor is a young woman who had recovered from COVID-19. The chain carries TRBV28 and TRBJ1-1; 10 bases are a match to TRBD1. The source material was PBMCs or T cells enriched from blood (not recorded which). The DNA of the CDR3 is TGTGCCAGCAGGGGACAGGGGTCGACTGAAGCTTTCTTT. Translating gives CASRGQGSTEAFF.